A selection of T cell receptor beta chains follows, all from one sample in a study of T cell responses to AZD1222 COVID-19 vaccine. Profiled with immunoSEQ multiplex PCR; TCRdb holds only in-frame clones, not every one. Among around 140,000 clones listed, 80% to 90% were seen once. Specimen: peripheral blood, collected on day 0 of AZD1222 vaccination. These receptors were collected from an adult in good health. CDR3s include the opening cysteine and the closing phenylalanine or tryptophan. A D gene is named only where the DNA matches it firmly. Clone size is stated in some rows and not others, as once, few, many or a class when expanded.

>.|TRBV7-9|TRBD1|TRBJ2-1
TGTGCCAGCAGCTTATTGGGGGACAGTGGGGGTGAGCAGTTCTTC
CASSLLGDSGGEQFF
>once|TRBV18|.|TRBJ1-1
TGTGCCAGCTCACCAGCCGGAGACACTGAAGCTTTCTTT
CASSPAGDTEAFF
>.|TRBV2|.|TRBJ1-4
TGTGCCAGTCAGCCGGGGTCAACTAATGAAAAACTGTTTTTT
CASQPGSTNEKLFF
>.|TRBV18|TRBD1|TRBJ2-7
TGTGCCAGCTCACCAAGAGGGACAGGGGGAACCTACGAGCAGTACTTC
CASSPRGTGGTYEQYF
>.|TRBV11-2|.|TRBJ2-2
TGTGCCAGCAGCCACACAAGTGCCACCGGGGAGCTGTTTTTT
CASSHTSATGELFF
>.|TRBV10-3|TRBD1|TRBJ1-2
TGTGCCATCGCGGGGACAGGGGTTAATGGCTACACCTTC
CAIAGTGVNGYTF
>.|TRBV6-1|TRBD2|TRBJ2-3
TGTGCCAGCAGTGAAGCGCTAGCGGGGGGCCCAGATACGCAGTATTTT
CASSEALAGGPDTQYF
>.|TRBV19|.|TRBJ1-5
TGTGCCAGTAGTATAGACAGGGACTTCAATCAGCCCCAGCATTTT
CASSIDRDFNQPQHF
>.|TRBV15|.|TRBJ1-1
TGTGCCACCAGCACATACAGGGACGGGATGAACACTGAAGCTTTCTTT
CATSTYRDGMNTEAFF
>.|TRBV11-3|TRBD1|TRBJ1-1
TGTGCCAGCAGCCTGGGGGGGACAGAGAACACTGAAGCTTTCTTT
CASSLGGTENTEAFF
>.|TRBV2|TRBD2|TRBJ2-2
TGTGCCAGCAGTGAGGTACTAGCGGGACTCGGGGAGCTGTTTTTT
CASSEVLAGLGELFF